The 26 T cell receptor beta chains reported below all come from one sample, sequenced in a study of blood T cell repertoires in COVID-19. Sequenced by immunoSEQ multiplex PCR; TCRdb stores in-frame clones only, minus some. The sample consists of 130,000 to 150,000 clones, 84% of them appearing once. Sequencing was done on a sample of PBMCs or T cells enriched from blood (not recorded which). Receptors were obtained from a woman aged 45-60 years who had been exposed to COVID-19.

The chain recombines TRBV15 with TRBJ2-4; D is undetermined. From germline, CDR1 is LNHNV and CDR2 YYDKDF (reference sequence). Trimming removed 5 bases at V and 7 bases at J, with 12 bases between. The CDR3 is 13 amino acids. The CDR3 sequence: CATSPPPRNIQYF. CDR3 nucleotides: TGTGCCACCAGCCCCCCCCCTCGGAACATTCAGTACTTC. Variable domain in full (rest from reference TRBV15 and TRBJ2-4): DAMVIQNPRYQVTQFGKPVTLSCSQTLNHNVMYWYQQKSSQAPKLLFHYYDKDFNNEADTPDNFQSRRPNTSFCFLDIRSPGLGDTAMYLCATSPPPRNIQYFGAGTRLSVL.

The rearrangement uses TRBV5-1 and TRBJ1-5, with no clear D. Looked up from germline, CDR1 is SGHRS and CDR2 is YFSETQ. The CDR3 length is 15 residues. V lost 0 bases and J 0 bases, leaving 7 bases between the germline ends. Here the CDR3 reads CASSLGGISNQPQHF. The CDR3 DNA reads TGCGCCAGCAGCTTGGGCGGCATTAGCAATCAGCCCCAGCATTTT.

CDR3 protein: CASSTPRGGTQETQYF. As DNA, the CDR3 is TGTGCCAGTAGTACCCCGAGGGGAGGGACCCAAGAGACCCAGTACTTC. The chain uses TRBV19 and TRBJ2-5, with 7 bases identical to TRBD2. This CDR3 contains 16 residues. The V segment lost 4 bases and the J segment 1 base; nucleotides outside the gene matches: 9. The germline CDR1 and CDR2 sequences are LNHDA and SQIVND (reference sequence).

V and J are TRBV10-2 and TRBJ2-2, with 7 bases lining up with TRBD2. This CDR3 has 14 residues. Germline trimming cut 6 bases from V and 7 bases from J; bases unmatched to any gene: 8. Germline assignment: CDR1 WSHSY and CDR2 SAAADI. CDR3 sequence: CASSEGGSFGELFF. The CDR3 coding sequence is TGCGCCAGCAGCGAGGGCGGGAGTTTCGGGGAGCTGTTTTTT.

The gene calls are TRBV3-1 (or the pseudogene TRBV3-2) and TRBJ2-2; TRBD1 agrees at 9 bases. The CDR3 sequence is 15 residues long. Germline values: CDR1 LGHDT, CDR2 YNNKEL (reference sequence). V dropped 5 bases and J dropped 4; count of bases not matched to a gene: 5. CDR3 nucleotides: TGTGCCAGCAGCATACAGGGGGCGATCACCGGGGAGCTGTTTTTT. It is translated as CASSIQGAITGELFF.

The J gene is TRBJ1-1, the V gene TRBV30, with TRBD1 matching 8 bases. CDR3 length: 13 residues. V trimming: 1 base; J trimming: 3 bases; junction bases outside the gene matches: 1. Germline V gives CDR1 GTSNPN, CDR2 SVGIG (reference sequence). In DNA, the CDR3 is TGTGCCTGGAGTGCGGACAGGGACACTGAAGCTTTCTTT. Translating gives CAWSADRDTEAFF.

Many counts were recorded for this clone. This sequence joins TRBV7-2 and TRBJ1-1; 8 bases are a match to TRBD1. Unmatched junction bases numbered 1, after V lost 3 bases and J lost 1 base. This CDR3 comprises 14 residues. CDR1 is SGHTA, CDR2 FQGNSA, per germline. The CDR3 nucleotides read TGTGCCAGCAGCTTTGACAGGGGGAACACTGAAGCTTTCTTT. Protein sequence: CASSFDRGNTEAFF.

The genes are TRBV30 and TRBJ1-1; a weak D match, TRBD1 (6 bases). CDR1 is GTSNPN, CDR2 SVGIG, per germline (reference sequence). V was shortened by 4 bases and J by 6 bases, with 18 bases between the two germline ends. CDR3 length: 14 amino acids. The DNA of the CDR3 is TGTGCCTGGAAACCCTCGACAGGTCGGGCTGAAGCTTTCTTT. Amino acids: CAWKPSTGRAEAFF. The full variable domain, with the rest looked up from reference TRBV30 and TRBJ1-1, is SQTIHQWPATLVQPVGSPLSLECTVEGTSNPNLYWYRQAAGRGLQLLFYSVGIGQISSEVPQNLSASRPQDRQFILSSKKLLLSDSGFYLCAWKPSTGRAEAFFGQGTRLTVV.

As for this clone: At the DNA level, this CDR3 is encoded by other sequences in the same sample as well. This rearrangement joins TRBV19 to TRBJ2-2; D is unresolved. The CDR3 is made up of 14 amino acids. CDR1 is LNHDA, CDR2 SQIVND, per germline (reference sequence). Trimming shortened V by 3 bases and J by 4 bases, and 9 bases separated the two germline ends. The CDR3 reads CASSMHGGTGELFF. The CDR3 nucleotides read TGTGCCAGTAGTATGCATGGCGGCACCGGGGAGCTGTTTTTT.

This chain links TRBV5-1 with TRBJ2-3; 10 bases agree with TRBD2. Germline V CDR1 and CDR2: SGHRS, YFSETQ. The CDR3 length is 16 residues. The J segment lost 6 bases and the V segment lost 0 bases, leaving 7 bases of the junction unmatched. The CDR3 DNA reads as TGCGCCAGCAGCTTGGGAGGGACTAGCGCCACGGATACGCAGTATTTT. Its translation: CASSLGGTSATDTQYF.

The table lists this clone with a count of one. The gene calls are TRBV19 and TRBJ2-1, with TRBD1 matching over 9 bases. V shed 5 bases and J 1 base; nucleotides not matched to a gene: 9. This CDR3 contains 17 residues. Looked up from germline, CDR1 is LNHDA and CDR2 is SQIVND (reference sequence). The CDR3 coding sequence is TGTGCCAGTAGTGTCCGCCCCGGACAGGGGTCCTACAATGAGCAGTTCTTC. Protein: CASSVRPGQGSYNEQFF. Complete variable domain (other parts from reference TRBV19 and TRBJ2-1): DGGITQSPKYLFRKEGQNVTLSCEQNLNHDAMYWYRQDPGQGLRLIYYSQIVNDFQKGDIAEGYSVSREKKESFPLTVTSAQKNPTAFYLCASSVRPGQGSYNEQFFGPGTRLTVL.

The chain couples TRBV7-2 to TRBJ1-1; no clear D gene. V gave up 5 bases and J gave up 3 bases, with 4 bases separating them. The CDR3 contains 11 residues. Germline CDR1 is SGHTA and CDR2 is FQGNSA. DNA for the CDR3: TGTGCCAGCAGCCTCTACACTGAAGCTTTCTTT. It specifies CASSLYTEAFF. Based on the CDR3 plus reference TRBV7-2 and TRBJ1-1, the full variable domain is GAGVSQSPSNKVTEKGKDVELRCDPISGHTALYWYRQSLGQGLEFLIYFQGNSAPDKSGLPSDRFSAERTGGSVSTLTIQRTQQEDSAVYLCASSLYTEAFFGQGTRLTVV.

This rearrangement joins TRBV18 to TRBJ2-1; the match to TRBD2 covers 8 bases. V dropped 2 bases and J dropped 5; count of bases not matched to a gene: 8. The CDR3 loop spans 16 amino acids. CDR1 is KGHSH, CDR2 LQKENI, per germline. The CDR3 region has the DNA TGTGCCAGCTCACCATCAGGCGGGAGGATCGACAATGAGCAGTTCTTC. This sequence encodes CASSPSGGRIDNEQFF. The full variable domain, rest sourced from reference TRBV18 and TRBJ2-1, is NAGVMQNPRHLVRRRGQEARLRCSPMKGHSHVYWYRQLPEEGLKFMVYLQKENIIDESGMPKERFSAEFPKEGPSILRIQQVVRGDSAAYFCASSPSGGRIDNEQFFGPGTRLTVL.

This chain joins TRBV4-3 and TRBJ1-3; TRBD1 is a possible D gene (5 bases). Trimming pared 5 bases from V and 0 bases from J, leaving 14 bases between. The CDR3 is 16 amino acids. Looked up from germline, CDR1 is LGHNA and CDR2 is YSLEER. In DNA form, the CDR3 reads TGCGCCAGCAGCGAAGCCGCCGGGGGCTCTGGAAACACCATATATTTT. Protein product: CASSEAAGGSGNTIYF.

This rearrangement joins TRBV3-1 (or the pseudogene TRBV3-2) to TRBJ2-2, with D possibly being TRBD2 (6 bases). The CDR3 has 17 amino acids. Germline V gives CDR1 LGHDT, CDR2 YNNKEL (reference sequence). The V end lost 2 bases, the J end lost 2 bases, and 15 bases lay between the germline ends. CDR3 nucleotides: TGTGCCAGCAGCCAACGCGGGTGGGAGGAAAACACCGGGGAGCTGTTTTTT. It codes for CASSQRGWEENTGELFF.

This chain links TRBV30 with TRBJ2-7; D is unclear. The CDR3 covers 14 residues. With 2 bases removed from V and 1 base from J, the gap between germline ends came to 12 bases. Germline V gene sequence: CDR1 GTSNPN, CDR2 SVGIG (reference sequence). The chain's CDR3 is CAWSKAGGSYEQYF. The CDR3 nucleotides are TGTGCCTGGAGTAAGGCAGGTGGGTCCTACGAGCAGTACTTC.

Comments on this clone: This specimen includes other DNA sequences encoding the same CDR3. The CDR3 bases are TGTGCCAGCTCACCAGAGTATAGCAATCAGCCCCAGCATTTT. It codes for CASSPEYSNQPQHF. The rearrangement links TRBV18 to TRBJ1-5; D gene ambiguous. The CDR3 has 14 amino acids. Looked up from germline, CDR1 is KGHSH and CDR2 is LQKENI. V shed 2 bases and J shed 0 bases, with 5 bases lying between them.

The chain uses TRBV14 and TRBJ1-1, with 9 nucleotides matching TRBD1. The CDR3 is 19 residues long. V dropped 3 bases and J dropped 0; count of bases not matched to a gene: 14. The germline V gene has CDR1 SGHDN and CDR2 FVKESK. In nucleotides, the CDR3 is TGTGCCAGCAGCCACGGACAGGGGAGGGTGGAACACTTGAACACTGAAGCTTTCTTT. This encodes CASSHGQGRVEHLNTEAFF.

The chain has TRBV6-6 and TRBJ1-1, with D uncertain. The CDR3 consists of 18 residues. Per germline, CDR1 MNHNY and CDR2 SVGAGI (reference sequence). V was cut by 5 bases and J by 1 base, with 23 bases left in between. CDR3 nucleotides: TGTGCCAGCAGTCGATCCGGGAGACTTCCAACGAGGAACACTGAAGCTTTCTTT. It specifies CASSRSGRLPTRNTEAFF.

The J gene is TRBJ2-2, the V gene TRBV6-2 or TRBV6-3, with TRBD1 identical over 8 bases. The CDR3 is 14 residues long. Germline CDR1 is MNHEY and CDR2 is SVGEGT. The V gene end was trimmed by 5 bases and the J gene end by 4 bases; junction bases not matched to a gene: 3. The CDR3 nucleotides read TGTGCCAGCAGTACGGACAGGGCCACCGGGGAGCTGTTTTTT. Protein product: CASSTDRATGELFF.

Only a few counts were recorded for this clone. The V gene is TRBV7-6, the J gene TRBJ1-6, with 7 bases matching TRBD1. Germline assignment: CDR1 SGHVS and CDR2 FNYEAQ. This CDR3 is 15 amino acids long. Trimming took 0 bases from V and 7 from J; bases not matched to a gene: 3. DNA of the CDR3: TGTGCCAGCAGCTTAGCGACAGGGCCAAATTCACCCCTCCACTTT. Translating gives CASSLATGPNSPLHF.

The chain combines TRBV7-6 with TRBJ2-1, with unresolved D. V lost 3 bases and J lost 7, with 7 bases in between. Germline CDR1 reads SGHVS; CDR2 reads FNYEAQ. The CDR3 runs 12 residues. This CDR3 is CASSFTVNEQFF. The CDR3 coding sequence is TGTGCCAGCAGCTTCACGGTGAATGAGCAGTTCTTC.

The CDR3 spells CASSRSLTGGFIGELFF. CDR3 DNA sequence: TGCGCCAGCAGTCGGTCCTTGACAGGGGGATTTATCGGGGAGCTGTTTTTT. The J gene is TRBJ2-2, the V gene TRBV5-1; 9 bases align to TRBD1. Germline V lookup: CDR1 SGHRS, CDR2 YFSETQ. J gave up 7 bases and V 5 bases, and 15 bases lay outside the gene matches. The CDR3 spans 17 residues. The full variable domain, completed using reference TRBV5-1 and TRBJ2-2, is KAGVTQTPRYLIKTRGQQVTLSCSPISGHRSVSWYQQTPGQGLQFLFEYFSETQRNKGNFPGRFSGRQFSNSRSEMNVSTLELGDSALYLCASSRSLTGGFIGELFFGEGSRLTVL.

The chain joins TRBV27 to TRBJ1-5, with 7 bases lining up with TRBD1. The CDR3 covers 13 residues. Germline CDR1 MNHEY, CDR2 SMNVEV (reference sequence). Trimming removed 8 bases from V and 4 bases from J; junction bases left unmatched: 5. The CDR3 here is CASGYRGNQPQHF. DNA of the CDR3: TGTGCCAGCGGGTACAGGGGAAATCAGCCCCAGCATTTT.

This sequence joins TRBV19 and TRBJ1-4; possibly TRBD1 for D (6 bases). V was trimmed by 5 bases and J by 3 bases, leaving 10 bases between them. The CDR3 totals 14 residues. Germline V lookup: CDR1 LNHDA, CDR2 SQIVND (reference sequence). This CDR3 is CASSPDSSNEKLFF. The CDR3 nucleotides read TGTGCCAGTAGTCCGGACAGCTCTAATGAAAAACTGTTTTTT.

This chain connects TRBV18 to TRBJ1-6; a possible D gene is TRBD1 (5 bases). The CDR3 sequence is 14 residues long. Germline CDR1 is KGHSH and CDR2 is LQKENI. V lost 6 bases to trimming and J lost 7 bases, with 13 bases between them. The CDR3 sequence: CASSRGGENSPLHF. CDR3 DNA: TGTGCCAGCTCCCGGGGAGGGGAGAATTCACCCCTCCACTTT.